This TCR beta chain was observed in a study of T cells in Graves' hyperthyroidism and ophthalmopathy. Many counts were recorded for this clonotype. Germline loops: CDR1 SGHNT, CDR2 YENEEA. The CDR3 runs 13 residues. Trimming cost V 2 bases and J 4 bases, with 7 bases left between them. From RNA transcripts, TCR beta CDR3 regions were amplified. A set of HTBI primers served as the primers for a first-round RT-PCR of the TCR CDR3. Each CDR3 protein is one row after TCRdb ran MiXCR on the multiplex PCR reads. The top ten clones hold approximately 30% of a sample with about 500,000 distinct CDR3 sequences, about 16% of them seen once.

Sequencing was carried out using blood. The rearrangement uses TRBV11-3 and TRBJ2-3; D gene ambiguous. This clonotype originated in a woman aged 25 to 45 with Graves' ophthalmopathy. The CDR3 loop is CASSLIDADTQYF. The CDR3 coding sequence is TGTGCCAGCAGCTTAATCGATGCAGATACGCAGTATTTT.